This T cell receptor (beta chain) was identified in a study of T cell responses to AZD1222 COVID-19 vaccine. Study-wide results and limits: Spike-wide vaccine-associated CD4 TCRs dominated at 160-218 and 743-854. Clonal diversity may have been underestimated, and the donors were mostly white British, with more females than males.

Second-dose recipients at about 4 or about 12 weeks were treated as one pooled group. This table comes from immunoSEQ multiplex PCR, and its TCRdb copy is limited to in-frame clones, with some not included. Of about 81,000 clones in the sample, over 80% were seen once. This CDR3 spans 12 amino acids. V was clipped by 7 bases and J by 0 bases, with 1 base between them. Germline V gene data show CDR1 as MDHEN and CDR2 as SYDVKM. This clone was detected a few times. Its antigen is not identified. This chain connects TRBV28 to TRBJ1-6; D ambiguous. This specimen consisted of peripheral blood, obtained 28 days after the second AZD1222 dose. The receptor's source is an adult who received the AZD1222 COVID-19 vaccine. The CDR3 loop reads CASISYNSPLHF. The CDR3 DNA sequence: TGTGCCAGCATCTCCTATAATTCACCCCTCCACTTT.